One sample yielded the 14 T cell receptor beta chains listed below, sequenced in a study of blood T cell repertoires in COVID-19. TCRdb keeps only in-frame clones here, not all; method: immunoSEQ multiplex PCR. The profile covers over 300,000 clones, with around 89% appearing a single time and approximately 1% taken by the ten largest. The specimen sequenced was PBMCs or T cells enriched from blood (not recorded which). Receptors were obtained from a woman aged 30 to 39 with acute COVID-19.

This chain links TRBV6-4 with TRBJ2-1, with 10 bases lining up with TRBD2. CDR1 and CDR2 (germline): MRHNA, SNTAGT. The CDR3 runs 16 residues. V lost 2 bases to trimming and J lost 6 bases; unmatched junction nucleotides: 7. The CDR3 protein is CASSDRLAGPSNEQFF. The CDR3 DNA reads TGTGCCAGCAGTGACCGACTAGCGGGCCCCTCCAATGAGCAGTTCTTC.

The CDR3 here is CASSRVGGFYEQYF. CDR3 nucleotide sequence: TGTGCCAGCAGCCGAGTGGGGGGATTCTACGAGCAGTACTTC. V and J are TRBV7-9 and TRBJ2-7, with TRBD2 as a possible D gene (6 bases). The CDR3 runs 14 residues. The V gene's germline CDR1 is SEHNR and CDR2 FQNEAQ (reference sequence). Trimming stripped 5 bases from V and 3 bases from J, with 14 bases between.

This chain joins TRBV2 and TRBJ1-2; D possibly corresponds to TRBD1 (6 bases). The V and J ends lost 7 bases and 8 bases respectively, with 20 bases between them. Germline V gives CDR1 SNHLY, CDR2 FYNNEI. CDR3 length: 14 residues. CDR3 coding DNA: TGTGCCAGCAAGTCTTTGGGGGACACGGGGGGCTACACCTTC. This gives the protein CASKSLGDTGGYTF.

The chain joins TRBV6-5 to TRBJ1-6; no clear D. The CDR3 spans 15 residues. V gave up 7 bases and J gave up 6 bases, with 16 bases separating them. Germline V CDR1 and CDR2: MNHEY, SVGAGI. CDR3: CASTNTHAPNSPLHF. The CDR3 DNA reads as TGTGCCAGCACCAACACCCACGCACCTAATTCACCCCTCCACTTT.

The V call is TRBV5-1, the J call TRBJ1-3; D gene unclear. Germline V lookup: CDR1 SGHRS, CDR2 YFSETQ. Trimming took off 0 bases at V and 0 bases at J, with 10 bases between the two ends. This CDR3 spans 16 amino acids. The CDR3 coding sequence is TGCGCCAGCAGCTTGGGGACGGGGAGCTCTGGAAACACCATATATTTT. Residues: CASSLGTGSSGNTIYF.

This rearrangement joins TRBV7-6 to TRBJ2-7, with 9 bases that match TRBD1. The CDR3 covers 14 residues. Per the germline V gene, CDR1 is SGHVS and CDR2 is FNYEAQ. V lost 3 bases to trimming and J lost 1 base; unmatched junction nucleotides: 1. CDR3 nucleotides: TGTGCCAGCAGCTTGGACAGGGGTTCCTACGAGCAGTACTTC. Translating it yields CASSLDRGSYEQYF.

This clone appeared a single time. The chain employs TRBV6-1 and TRBJ1-6, with D unresolved. The CDR3 consists of 19 residues. The germline gives CDR1 MNHNS, CDR2 SASEGT. With 4 bases removed from V and 5 bases from J, the gap between germline ends came to 24 bases. The CDR3 is CASSGSVDTSGLHNSPLHF. The CDR3 DNA reads TGTGCCAGCAGTGGCTCAGTCGACACGTCCGGACTTCATAATTCACCCCTCCACTTT.

The chain is built from TRBV5-1 and TRBJ2-3; 9 bases align to TRBD1. Germline V gene sequence: CDR1 SGHRS, CDR2 YFSETQ. Losses at the gene ends were 4 bases for V and 3 bases for J; bases not matched to a gene: 6. The CDR3 loop spans 15 amino acids. Here the CDR3 DNA reads TGCGCCAGCAGCCTGGGGGACAGGGAGACAGATACGCAGTATTTT. It translates to CASSLGDRETDTQYF.

The CDR3 nucleotides read TGTGCCAGCAGTTTTGAGAATTCACCCCTCCACTTT. Amino acid sequence: CASSFENSPLHF. This sequence joins TRBV12-3 or TRBV12-4 and TRBJ1-6; D is unresolved. The V gene lost 3 bases and the J gene lost 7 bases, with 4 bases spanning the gap. The CDR3 loop spans 12 amino acids.

The chain combines TRBV19 with TRBJ2-1, with 15 bases identical to TRBD2. The V gene's germline CDR1 is LNHDA and CDR2 SQIVND (reference sequence). The ends lost 5 bases at V and 7 bases at J; junction bases unmatched: 9. This CDR3 comprises 17 residues. CDR3 in amino acids: CASSLRTSGGAGNEQFF. CDR3 bases: TGTGCCAGTAGTCTCCGGACTAGCGGGGGGGCAGGGAATGAGCAGTTCTTC.

The chain is built from TRBV6-6 and TRBJ2-7; D might be TRBD2 (6 bases). Germline-derived CDR1 and CDR2 are MNHNY and SVGAGI (reference sequence). V lost 6 bases and J 7 bases, leaving 16 bases between the germline ends. The CDR3 is made up of 13 amino acids. Here the CDR3 DNA reads TGTGCCAGCAGCCCGGGGGAGCTGGGGGAGCAGTACTTC. Translation: CASSPGELGEQYF.

The J gene is TRBJ1-3, the V gene TRBV9; tentatively, D is TRBD1 (5 bases). The V end lost 3 bases, the J end lost 0 bases, and 10 bases lay between the germline ends. Germline V gene sequence: CDR1 SGDLS, CDR2 YYNGEE. This CDR3 contains 15 residues. CDR3: CASSARQSSGNTIYF. The CDR3 region has the DNA TGTGCCAGCAGCGCCAGACAGAGCTCTGGAAACACCATATATTTT.

V is TRBV5-1 and J is TRBJ1-4; TRBD1 aligns across 9 bases. V shed 4 bases, J shed 6 bases, and the junction held 4 bases outside the gene matches. Per germline, CDR1 SGHRS and CDR2 YFSETQ. The CDR3 sequence is 14 residues long. The CDR3 DNA follows: TGCGCCAGCAGCGCCGGGACAGGGCATGAAAAACTGTTTTTT. Encoded protein: CASSAGTGHEKLFF.

As regards this clone: Other nucleotide sequences from this sample produce the same CDR3. The chain recombines TRBV7-2 with TRBJ1-4, with a possible D match to TRBD1 (5 bases). This CDR3 comprises 15 residues. Trimming shortened V by 0 bases and J by 3 bases, and 8 bases separated the two germline ends. The germline gives CDR1 SGHTA, CDR2 FQGNSA. In DNA form, the CDR3 reads TGTGCCAGCAGCTTAGCGGGGGGAGCTAATGAAAAACTGTTTTTT. Translating it yields CASSLAGGANEKLFF.